These 7 T cell receptor beta chains were all obtained from the same sample, sequenced in a study of blood T cell repertoires in COVID-19. Sequencing used immunoSEQ multiplex PCR; TCRdb keeps in-frame clones, though not all of them. This table has 210,000 or so clones, 83% appearing once. The sample consisted of PBMCs or T cells enriched from blood (not recorded which). The source of these receptors is a woman in her forties or fifties who had been exposed to COVID-19.

This clone was detected only a few times. As DNA, the CDR3 is TGTGCCAGCAGCCAAGATACTGAGGGTTCTGGAAACACCATATATTTT. Its translation is CASSQDTEGSGNTIYF. J is TRBJ1-3 and V is TRBV3-1 (or the pseudogene TRBV3-2), with D unresolved. CDR1 is LGHDT, CDR2 YNNKEL, per germline (reference sequence). The CDR3 has 16 amino acids. V shed 0 bases and J shed 1 base, with 10 bases lying between them.

This clone was detected a few times. The chain employs TRBV7-8 and TRBJ1-3, with D uncertain. The CDR3 runs 16 residues. Germline CDR1 SGHVS, CDR2 FQNEAQ. Trimming removed 5 bases from V and 0 bases from J, with 14 bases in between. DNA for the CDR3: TGTGCCAGCAGCACCGGGAACAGTATCTCTGGAAACACCATATATTTT. Amino acid sequence: CASSTGNSISGNTIYF.

The chain is built from TRBV18 and TRBJ1-1; weak D call: TRBD1 (6 bases). Germline assignment: CDR1 KGHSH and CDR2 LQKENI. This CDR3 region has 16 residues. Trimming removed 4 bases at V and 0 bases at J, with 15 bases between. CDR3 amino acids: CASSLYTRGVNTEAFF. In nucleotides, the CDR3 is TGTGCCAGCTCACTATACACCAGGGGAGTGAACACTGAAGCTTTCTTT.

V is TRBV30 and J is TRBJ2-7; 7 bases are shared with TRBD2. The V gene end was trimmed by 2 bases and the J gene end by 4 bases; junction bases not matched to a gene: 2. Germline-derived CDR1 and CDR2 are GTSNPN and SVGIG (reference sequence). CDR3 size: 12 residues. CDR3 DNA sequence: TGTGCCTGGAGTACCGGGGGGTACGAGCAGTACTTC. It codes for CAWSTGGYEQYF.

The chain carries TRBV5-5 and TRBJ1-1; D is perhaps TRBD1 (6 bases). V shed 2 bases and J shed 1 base, with 12 bases lying between them. The length of the CDR3 is 15 residues. CDR1 and CDR2 from the germline V gene are SGHKS and YYEKEE (reference sequence). DNA of the CDR3: TGTGCCAGCAGCTTTATACACAGGGAGAACACTGAAGCTTTCTTT. Its translation is CASSFIHRENTEAFF.

The J gene is TRBJ1-2, the V gene TRBV2; a weak D match, TRBD1 (5 bases). CDR3 size: 12 residues. V shed 6 bases and J shed 8 bases, with 13 bases lying between them. Germline CDR1 is SNHLY and CDR2 is FYNNEI. CDR3: CASRQGARGYTF. In DNA, the CDR3 is TGTGCCAGCAGGCAAGGGGCGAGGGGCTACACCTTC.

J is TRBJ1-1 and V is TRBV6-5; D perhaps matches TRBD1 (6 bases). Germline values: CDR1 MNHEY, CDR2 SVGAGI. This CDR3 contains 14 residues. V was cut by 2 bases and J by 3 bases, with 10 bases left in between. The CDR3 DNA follows: TGTGCCAGCAGTTACGGGGAGGGGGACACTGAAGCTTTCTTT. Translation: CASSYGEGDTEAFF.